The 2 T cell receptor beta chains presented below share a single source sample, sequenced in a study of CXCR3-negative and CXCR3-positive naive CD8 T cells. The study's findings and limits: When CXCR3-positive naive cells were set against CXCR3-negative naive cells, the former had more hydrophobic TRB CDR3s.

5' RACE that incorporated UMI labels was used to prepare the TRB cDNA libraries. No DNA is given; TCRdb re-called the 5' RACE reads and lists each CDR3 protein once. With about 90,000 distinct CDR3 sequences in the sample, the ten largest clones hold approximately 0.82%. No cognate antigen is known for these TCRs. Input material: naive CXCR3+ CD8+ T cells from blood. The subset: CD45RO-CCR7+CD27+CD95- naive CD8+ T cells expressing CXCR3 (TNR3+). The source of these receptors is a human donor in good health. Some clones in this sample may be carry-over from other donors' samples.

V usage is TRBV7-8 and J usage is TRBJ2-1; the D gene TCRdb calls, TRBD1, cannot be checked with no DNA. From germline, CDR1 is SGHVS and CDR2 FQNEAQ. There are 17 residues in the CDR3. CDR3 in amino acids: CASSPVVGGTGLGEQFF.

This chain links TRBV5-1 with TRBJ2-7. CDR3 size: 14 residues. Per germline, CDR1 SGHRS and CDR2 YFSETQ. The CDR3 sequence: CASSLEGSSYEQYF.